Each of the 24 T cell receptor beta chains below was sequenced from the same sample in a study of beta chain features in type 1 diabetes. The sequenced template was cDNA made from the entire isolated RNA. Assay used: immunoSEQ multiplex PCR; TCRdb lists only in-frame clones, some missing. The sample consists of under 250,000 clones, less than 35% of them appearing once. Source material: central memory CD4+ T cells from blood. The receptors were gathered from a man in his thirties or forties in good health.

This clone turned up a few times. The DNA of the CDR3 is TGTGCCAGCAGTTTGACAGGGAGAAACGAGCAGTACTTC. Protein sequence: CASSLTGRNEQYF. The rearrangement links TRBV28 to TRBJ2-7; 7 nucleotides align to TRBD1. The CDR3 is made up of 13 amino acids. CDR1 is MDHEN and CDR2 is SYDVKM in the germline V gene. V gave up 3 bases and J gave up 5 bases; unmatched junction bases: 4.

A note on this clone: This likely comes from a read error, as the CDR3 has no conserved phenylalanine or tryptophan at its end. The DNA is left out, because the CDR3 cannot be placed on it with certainty; the CDR3 is given as TCRdb lists it. The chain recombines TRBV2 with TRBJ1-4. CDR1 SNHLY and CDR2 FYNNEI come from the germline V gene. The CDR3 region is 13 residues in length, termini included. CDR3 loop: CASSEDETWVPLL.

This sequence joins TRBV2 and TRBJ1-2; no clear D gene. The length of the CDR3 is 14 residues. Trimming took off 2 bases at V and 0 bases at J, with 7 bases between the two ends. Looked up from germline, CDR1 is SNHLY and CDR2 is FYNNEI. The CDR3 DNA sequence: TGTGCCAGCAGTGAACATAGGCCTAACTATGGCTACACCTTC. Its translation is CASSEHRPNYGYTF.

A few counts support this clone. The chain combines TRBV15 with TRBJ2-1; D remains unclear. CDR3 length: 13 residues. Trimming pared 0 bases from V and 6 bases from J, leaving 6 bases between. Per the germline V gene, CDR1 is LNHNV and CDR2 is YYDKDF (reference sequence). The CDR3, as DNA: TGTGCCACCAGCAGAGATCAAGGCAATGAGCAGTTCTTC. Its protein is CATSRDQGNEQFF. Using reference TRBV15 and TRBJ2-1 for the parts outside the CDR3, the full variable domain is DAMVIQNPRYQVTQFGKPVTLSCSQTLNHNVMYWYQQKSSQAPKLLFHYYDKDFNNEADTPDNFQSRRPNTSFCFLDIRSPGLGDTAMYLCATSRDQGNEQFFGPGTRLTVL.

The chain carries TRBV15 and TRBJ1-5; D is unclear. Germline CDR1 LNHNV, CDR2 YYDKDF (reference sequence). Trimming removed 0 bases at V and 0 bases at J, with 6 bases between. The CDR3 contains 15 residues. The CDR3 nucleotides are TGTGCCACCAGCAGAGATACGGGTAGCAATCAGCCCCAGCATTTT. Its translation is CATSRDTGSNQPQHF.

This clone was detected ten times or more. The rearrangement uses TRBV14 and TRBJ2-7, with TRBD2 matching over 13 bases. The CDR3 is made up of 16 amino acids. The V gene end was trimmed by 5 bases and the J gene end by 3 bases; junction bases not matched to a gene: 7. Germline CDR1 is SGHDN and CDR2 is FVKESK. The CDR3 DNA follows: TGTGCCAGCAGCTTGACTAGCGGGAGGCCGAACTACGAGCAGTACTTC. Amino acids: CASSLTSGRPNYEQYF. Using reference TRBV14 and TRBJ2-7 for the parts outside the CDR3, the full variable domain is EAGVTQFPSHSVIEKGQTVTLRCDPISGHDNLYWYRRVMGKEIKFLLHFVKESKQDESGMPNNRFLAERTGGTYSTLKVQPAELEDSGVYFCASSLTSGRPNYEQYFGPGTRLTVT.

In DNA, the CDR3 is TGTGCCAGCTCCGAGGATGGCTACACCTTC. It yields the protein CASSEDGYTF. This rearrangement joins TRBV6-1 to TRBJ1-2; D unclear. This CDR3 contains 10 residues. CDR1 is MNHNS, CDR2 SASEGT, per germline. The V end lost 8 bases, the J end lost 6 bases, and 7 bases lay between the germline ends.

This clone was seen a handful of times. Additional DNA sequences in this sample encode the identical CDR3. The chain links TRBV15 to TRBJ2-3; D ambiguous. Germline-derived CDR1 and CDR2 are LNHNV and YYDKDF (reference sequence). Between the trimmed V and J ends, which lost 2 bases and 8 bases, there was a span of 14 bases. The CDR3 totals 14 residues. In nucleotides, the CDR3 is TGTGCCACCAGCAGACAGACTTCCACCGGTACGCAGTATTTT. It encodes CATSRQTSTGTQYF.

This clone was detected a few times. The sample contains more than one DNA sequence encoding this CDR3. V and J are TRBV2 and TRBJ2-5, with 12 bases lining up with TRBD2. The CDR3 consists of 13 residues. Per the germline V gene, CDR1 is SNHLY and CDR2 is FYNNEI. J lost 5 bases, V lost 6 bases, and 1 base had no gene match. CDR3 sequence: CASRGTSGETQYF. Here the CDR3 DNA reads TGTGCCAGCAGGGGGACTAGCGGGGAGACCCAGTACTTC.

This chain connects TRBV6-6 to TRBJ2-4, with a tentative D call TRBD1 (6 bases). The V gene's germline CDR1 is MNHNY and CDR2 SVGAGI (reference sequence). The CDR3 is made up of 15 amino acids. V was shortened by 5 bases and J by 1 base, with 12 bases between the two germline ends. The CDR3 nucleotides are TGTGCCAGCAGTGATCGACAGGAGGCCAAAAACATTCAGTACTTC. Translation: CASSDRQEAKNIQYF.

This clone has just a few counts. The chain employs TRBV7-6 and TRBJ2-5, with D possibly TRBD1 on 6 matching bases. The germline CDR1 and CDR2 sequences are SGHVS and FNYEAQ. V was clipped by 5 bases and J by 1 base, with 14 bases between them. The CDR3 consists of 15 residues. The CDR3 is CASSPGVKGQETQYF. CDR3 DNA sequence: TGTGCCAGCAGCCCAGGGGTGAAGGGCCAAGAGACCCAGTACTTC.

The chain links TRBV29-1 to TRBJ1-1; 7 bases map to TRBD1. Germline values: CDR1 SQVTM, CDR2 ANQGSEA. The V gene end was trimmed by 6 bases and the J gene end by 0 bases; junction bases not matched to a gene: 4. This CDR3 has 13 amino acids. The CDR3 DNA follows: TGCAGCGTCCACAGGGGACTGAACACTGAAGCTTTCTTT. It specifies CSVHRGLNTEAFF.

The rearrangement joins TRBV18 to TRBJ2-2; D is ambiguous. V dropped 3 bases and J dropped 7 bases, with 9 bases sitting between them. The CDR3 has 13 amino acids. Germline assignment: CDR1 KGHSH and CDR2 LQKENI. The CDR3 DNA follows: TGTGCCAGCTCACCCAAAGTCGACGGGGAGCTGTTTTTT. This translates into CASSPKVDGELFF.

The chain carries TRBV28 and TRBJ2-7, with TRBD1 matching over 10 bases. The CDR3 contains 13 residues. The V gene end was trimmed by 11 bases and the J gene end by 3 bases; junction bases not matched to a gene: 7. CDR1 MDHEN and CDR2 SYDVKM come from the germline V gene. The CDR3 here is CAGRRTGGYEQYF. Here the CDR3 DNA reads TGTGCCGGCCGGAGGACAGGGGGCTACGAGCAGTACTTC.

The V and J genes are TRBV6-5 and TRBJ2-7; D perhaps matches TRBD1 (7 bases). Germline V gives CDR1 MNHEY, CDR2 SVGAGI. V was pared by 6 bases and J by 2 bases, with 14 bases between. The CDR3 has 14 residues. The CDR3, as DNA: TGTGCCAGCAGGCGGGACAGTACGACCTACGAGCAGTACTTC. It codes for CASRRDSTTYEQYF.

This rearrangement joins TRBV9 to TRBJ2-5, with D maybe TRBD1 (5 bases). The V and J ends lost 3 bases and 1 base respectively, with 13 bases between them. CDR1 SGDLS and CDR2 YYNGEE come from the germline V gene. The CDR3 contains 15 residues. In DNA, the CDR3 is TGTGCCAGCAGCGCCATGGGTGGGGCCCAAGAGACCCAGTACTTC. Amino acid sequence: CASSAMGGAQETQYF.

The V gene is TRBV13, the J gene TRBJ2-1; D gene ambiguous. Trimming left V 3 bases short and J 10 bases short, with 7 bases between. This CDR3 has 11 residues. CDR1 is PRHDT and CDR2 is FYEKMQ in the germline V gene (reference sequence). The CDR3: CASSFGVEQFF. CDR3 bases: TGTGCCAGCAGCTTCGGCGTGGAGCAGTTCTTC. Supplemented by reference TRBV13 and TRBJ2-1, the full variable domain reads AAGVIQSPRHLIKEKRETATLKCYPIPRHDTVYWYQQGPGQDPQFLISFYEKMQSDKGSIPDRFSAQQFSDYHSELNMSSLELGDSALYFCASSFGVEQFFGPGTRLTVL.

In its sample, this clone was seen a few times. The rearrangement links TRBV7-9 to TRBJ1-2; D might be TRBD1 (5 bases). V lost 6 bases and J 7 bases, leaving 15 bases between the germline ends. Germline CDR1 reads SEHNR; CDR2 reads FQNEAQ (reference sequence). The CDR3 is made up of 13 amino acids. CDR3 nucleotides: TGTGCCAGCAGACCGGGACCCCAGGGTGGCTACACCTTC. Amino acid sequence: CASRPGPQGGYTF.

V gene TRBV7-6 combines with J gene TRBJ1-3, with D uncertain. V was clipped by 3 bases and J by 10 bases, with 7 bases between them. The CDR3 loop spans 11 amino acids. Germline V CDR1 and CDR2: SGHVS, FNYEAQ. The CDR3 region is CASSFGITIYF. The CDR3 region has the DNA TGTGCCAGCAGCTTTGGAATAACCATATATTTT.

This clone has ten or more counts. This chain uses TRBV7-8 with TRBJ2-5; 8 bases fit TRBD2. The germline V gene encodes CDR1 SGHVS and CDR2 FQNEAQ. Trimming at V came to 3 bases and at J to 6 bases, leaving 9 bases not matched to a gene. CDR3 length: 15 amino acids. CDR3 DNA sequence: TGTGCCAGCAGCTTTCAGCGGGAGTGGGAGAAGACCCAGTACTTC. It specifies CASSFQREWEKTQYF. The complete variable domain, with remaining parts taken from reference TRBV7-8 and TRBJ2-5, reads GAGVSQSPRYKVAKRGQDVALRCDPISGHVSLFWYQQALGQGPEFLTYFQNEAQLDKSGLPSDRFFAERPEGSVSTLKIQRTQQEDSAVYLCASSFQREWEKTQYFGPGTRLLVL.

This clone was recorded a few times. The rearrangement uses TRBV12-5 and TRBJ2-1; 7 bases align to TRBD1. The CDR3 covers 19 residues. Unmatched junction bases numbered 15, after V lost 4 bases and J lost 0 bases. From germline, CDR1 is LGHNT and CDR2 FRNRAP. The CDR3 loop reads CASGYTGVGPPSSYNEQFF. CDR3 sequence (DNA): TGTGCTAGTGGTTACACAGGGGTGGGCCCCCCGAGCTCCTACAATGAGCAGTTCTTC.

The V call is TRBV5-4, the J call TRBJ2-3; D is undetermined. The germline gives CDR1 SGHNT, CDR2 YYREEE (reference sequence). Trimming shortened V by 0 bases and J by 0 bases, and 14 bases separated the two germline ends. This CDR3 is built from 17 residues. The CDR3 region is CASSLGGQRRSTDTQYF. CDR3 bases: TGTGCCAGCAGCTTGGGGGGTCAGCGCAGGAGCACAGATACGCAGTATTTT. Based on the CDR3 plus reference TRBV5-4 and TRBJ2-3, the full variable domain is ETGVTQSPTHLIKTRGQQVTLRCSSQSGHNTVSWYQQALGQGPQFIFQYYREEENGRGNFPPRFSGLQFPNYSSELNVNALELDDSALYLCASSLGGQRRSTDTQYFGPGTRLTVL.

The V call is TRBV4-2, the J call TRBJ2-2; D gene unclear. V gave up 0 bases and J gave up 0 bases, with 8 bases separating them. This CDR3 has 16 amino acids. In germline, CDR1 is LGHNA, CDR2 YNFKEQ. The CDR3 bases are TGTGCCAGCAGCCAAGAACCGCGGACGAACACCGGGGAGCTGTTTTTT. Its protein product is CASSQEPRTNTGELFF.

J is TRBJ2-5 and V is TRBV2; maybe TRBD1 (6 bases). This CDR3 has 15 residues. Germline loops: CDR1 SNHLY, CDR2 FYNNEI. Trimming stripped 7 bases from V and 4 bases from J, with 19 bases between. CDR3 bases: TGTGCCAGCACTACAGGGAAAGGGATTGGAGAGACCCAGTACTTC. As protein: CASTTGKGIGETQYF.